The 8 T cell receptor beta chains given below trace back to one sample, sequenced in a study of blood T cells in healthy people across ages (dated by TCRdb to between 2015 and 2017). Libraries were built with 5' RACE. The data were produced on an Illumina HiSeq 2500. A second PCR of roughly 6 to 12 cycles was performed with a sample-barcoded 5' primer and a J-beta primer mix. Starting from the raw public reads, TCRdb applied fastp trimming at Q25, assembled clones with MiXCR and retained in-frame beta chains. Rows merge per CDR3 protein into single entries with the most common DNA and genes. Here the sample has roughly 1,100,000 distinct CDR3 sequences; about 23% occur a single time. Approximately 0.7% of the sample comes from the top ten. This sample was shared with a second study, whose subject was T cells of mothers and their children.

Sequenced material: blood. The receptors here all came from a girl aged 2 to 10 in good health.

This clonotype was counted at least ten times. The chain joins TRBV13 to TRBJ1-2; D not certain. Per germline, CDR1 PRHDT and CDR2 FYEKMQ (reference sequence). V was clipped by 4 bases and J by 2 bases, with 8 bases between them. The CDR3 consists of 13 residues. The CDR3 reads CASSSRGNYGYTF. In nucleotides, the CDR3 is TGTGCCAGCAGCTCGCGCGGGAACTATGGCTACACCTTC.

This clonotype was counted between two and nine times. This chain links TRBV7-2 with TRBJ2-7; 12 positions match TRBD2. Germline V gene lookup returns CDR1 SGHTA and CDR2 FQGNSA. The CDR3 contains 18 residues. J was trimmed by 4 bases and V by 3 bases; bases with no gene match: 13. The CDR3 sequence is CASSFLAGGNGNWYEQYF. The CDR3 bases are TGTGCCAGCAGCTTTCTAGCGGGGGGGAATGGGAACTGGTACGAGCAGTACTTC.

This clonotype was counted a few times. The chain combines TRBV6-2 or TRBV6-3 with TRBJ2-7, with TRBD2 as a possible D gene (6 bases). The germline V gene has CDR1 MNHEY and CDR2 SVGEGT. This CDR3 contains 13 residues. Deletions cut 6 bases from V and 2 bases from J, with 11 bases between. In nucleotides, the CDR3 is TGTGCCAGCAGCCCCGCGGGGCCCTACGAGCAGTACTTC. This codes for CASSPAGPYEQYF.

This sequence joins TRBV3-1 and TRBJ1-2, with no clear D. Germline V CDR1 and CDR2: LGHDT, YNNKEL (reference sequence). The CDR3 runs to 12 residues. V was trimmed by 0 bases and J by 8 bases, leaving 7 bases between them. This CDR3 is CASSQDVRGYTF. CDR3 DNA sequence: TGTGCCAGCAGCCAAGATGTCCGAGGCTACACCTTC.

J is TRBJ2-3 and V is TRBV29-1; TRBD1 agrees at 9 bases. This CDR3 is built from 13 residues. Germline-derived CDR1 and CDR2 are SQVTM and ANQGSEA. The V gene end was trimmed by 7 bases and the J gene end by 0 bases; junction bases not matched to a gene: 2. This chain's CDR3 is CSGGTGSTDTQYF. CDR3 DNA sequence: TGCAGCGGTGGGACAGGGAGCACAGATACGCAGTATTTT.

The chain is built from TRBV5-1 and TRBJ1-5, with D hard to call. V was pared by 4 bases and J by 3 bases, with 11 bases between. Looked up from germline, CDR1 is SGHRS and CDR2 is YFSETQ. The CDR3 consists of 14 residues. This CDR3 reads CASSPERYNQPQHF. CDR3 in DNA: TGCGCCAGCAGCCCGGAGAGATACAATCAGCCCCAGCATTTT.

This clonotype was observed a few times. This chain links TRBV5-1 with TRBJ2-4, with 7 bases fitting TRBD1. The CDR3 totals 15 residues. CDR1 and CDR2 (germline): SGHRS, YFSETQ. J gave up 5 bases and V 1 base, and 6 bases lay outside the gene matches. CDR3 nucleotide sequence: TGCGCCAGCAGCTTGTACAGGGGTGGCGAAAACATTCAGTACTTC. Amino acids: CASSLYRGGENIQYF.

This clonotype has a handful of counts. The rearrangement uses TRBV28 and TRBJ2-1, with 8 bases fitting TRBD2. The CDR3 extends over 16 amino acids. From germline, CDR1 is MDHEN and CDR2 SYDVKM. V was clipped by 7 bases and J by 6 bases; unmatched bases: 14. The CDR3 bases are TGTGCCAGCAACGTAGCGGGGAGGGGATCCACCAATGAGCAGTTCTTC. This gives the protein CASNVAGRGSTNEQFF. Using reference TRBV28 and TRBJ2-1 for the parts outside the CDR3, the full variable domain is DVKVTQSSRYLVKRTGEKVFLECVQDMDHENMFWYRQDPGLGLRLIYFSYDVKMKEKGDIPEGYSVSREKKERFSLILESASTNQTSMYLCASNVAGRGSTNEQFFGPGTRLTVL.